The subject of this entry is one T cell receptor beta chain. Its cognate antigen is unknown. Profiled with immunoSEQ multiplex PCR; TCRdb holds only in-frame clones, not every one. The sample lists some 150,000 clones, 88% occurring once. These data originate in a study of T cell responses to AZD1222 COVID-19 vaccine. General study findings and limits: The donor cohort was predominantly white British with a female majority, and clonal diversity may have been underestimated.

The CDR3 contains 14 residues. The trim removed 0 bases at V and 6 bases at J, leaving 4 bases unmatched. Germline loops: CDR1 MNHEY, CDR2 SVGAGI. The chain employs TRBV6-5 and TRBJ1-2; 7 bases are shared with TRBD1. This TCR came from an adult in good health. This sample comprised peripheral blood, obtained on day 0 of AZD1222 vaccination. The CDR3 region is CASSYSTGRDGYTF. CDR3 DNA: TGTGCCAGCAGTTACTCGACAGGGAGGGATGGCTACACCTTC.